This is a list of T cell receptor beta chains from one sample in a study of PD-L1 blockade in urothelial cancer. TCRdb keeps only in-frame clones here, not all; method: immunoSEQ multiplex PCR. The sample lists 45,000 or so clones, approximately 85% occurring once. Sequenced here: PBMCs, sampled around atezolizumab (anti-PD-L1) treatment. The receptors originated from a man aged 50-59 years with urothelial cancer. Each CDR3 is given with its conserved first and last residue. A D gene is named only where the DNA matches it firmly. For some rows the clone size is stated as once, few or many, or as a class when expanded; others skip it.

j_call v_call clone_size d_call cdr3_aa cdr3_nt
TRBJ2-7 TRBV29-1 NA TRBD2 CSVEGWGGYEQYF TGCAGCGTTGAAGGGTGGGGGGGTTACGAGCAGTACTTC
TRBJ2-5 TRBV11-2 NA NA CASNSGGAETQYF TGTGCCAGCAACTCGGGGGGCGCGGAGACCCAGTACTTC
TRBJ2-1 TRBV7-2 NA NA CASSSKGDTSSYNEQFF TGTGCCAGCAGCTCAAAGGGGGACACTAGCTCCTACAATGAGCAGTTCTTC
TRBJ2-1 TRBV6-5 NA NA CASSPSGRSYNEQFF TGTGCCAGCAGTCCAAGTGGTCGGTCCTACAATGAGCAGTTCTTC
TRBJ1-3 TRBV29-1 NA NA CSVDQAGQGNTIYF TGCAGCGTTGATCAGGCAGGGCAAGGAAACACCATATATTTT
TRBJ2-3 TRBV7-8 NA NA CASSADRGDTQYF TGTGCCAGCAGCGCGGACCGGGGGGATACGCAGTATTTT
TRBJ2-7 TRBV2 NA TRBD2 CASTTRLAGRYEQYF TGTGCCAGCACTACAAGACTAGCGGGCCGCTACGAGCAGTACTTC
TRBJ2-7 TRBV30 NA TRBD2 CAWRKRELFYEQYF TGTGCCTGGAGGAAGCGGGAGCTCTTCTACGAGCAGTACTTC
TRBJ2-2 TRBV4-1 NA NA CASRGERLGLPNTGELFF TGCGCCAGCAGGGGCGAACGACTGGGACTTCCGAACACCGGGGAGCTGTTTTTT
TRBJ2-7 TRBV9 NA NA CASSLNSYEQYF TGTGCCAGCTCACTCAATTCCTACGAGCAGTACTTC
TRBJ2-1 TRBV11-2 NA NA CASSLDRSGNEQFF TGTGCCAGCAGCTTAGATCGTAGCGGAAATGAGCAGTTCTTC
TRBJ2-1 TRBV15 NA TRBD1 CATSRGGGTGSYNEQFF TGTGCCACCAGCAGAGGGGGGGGGACAGGGAGCTACAATGAGCAGTTCTTC
TRBJ1-4 TRBV15 NA TRBD1 CATSRWGDRGREKLFF TGTGCCACCAGCAGGTGGGGGGACAGGGGACGTGAAAAACTGTTTTTT
TRBJ1-1 TRBV6-1 NA NA CASSESVVTAFF TGTGCCAGCAGTGAATCGGTTGTTACAGCTTTCTTT
TRBJ2-1 TRBV7-8 NA NA CASSPGQTYTNEQFF TGTGCCAGCAGCCCGGGACAAACCTATACGAATGAGCAGTTCTTC
TRBJ2-2 TRBV18 NA NA CASSHLGTQNTGELFF TGTGCCAGCTCACATCTGGGGACACAGAACACCGGGGAGCTGTTTTTT
TRBJ1-4 TRBV5-6 NA NA CASSLDTINEKLFF TGTGCCAGCAGCTTGGACACGATTAATGAAAAACTGTTTTTT
TRBJ1-2 TRBV15 NA TRBD1 CATGRDRGNYGYTF TGTGCCACTGGTCGGGACAGGGGGAACTATGGCTACACCTTC
TRBJ1-5 TRBV5-1 NA TRBD1 CASSEGQARNQPQHF TGCGCCAGCAGCGAAGGACAGGCCCGGAATCAGCCCCAGCATTTT
TRBJ2-3 TRBV5-1 NA TRBD2 CASSGGGLAGATDTQYF TGCGCCAGCAGCGGGGGGGGACTAGCGGGGGCCACAGATACGCAGTATTTT
TRBJ1-1 TRBV18 NA NA CASSPDMNTEAFF TGTGCCAGCTCACCGGACATGAACACTGAAGCTTTCTTT
TRBJ1-1 TRBV29-1 few TRBD1 CSDGTGENTEAFF TGCAGCGATGGGACAGGAGAAAACACTGAAGCTTTCTTT
TRBJ1-1 TRBV11-2 NA NA CASSILQGREAFF TGTGCCAGCAGCATTCTCCAGGGGAGAGAAGCTTTCTTT
TRBJ2-7 TRBV4-1 NA NA CASSQVEEHYEQYF TGCGCCAGCAGCCAAGTTGAAGAGCACTACGAGCAGTACTTC
TRBJ2-5 TRBV9 NA TRBD1 CASGGTGQGKQTQYF TGTGCCAGTGGGGGGACAGGACAGGGCAAGCAGACCCAGTACTTC
TRBJ1-2 TRBV18 NA TRBD1 CASSPGTGKGYTF TGTGCCAGCTCACCAGGGACAGGGAAAGGCTACACCTTC
TRBJ2-2 TRBV2 NA TRBD1 CASSNLPVPGQPTGELFF TGTGCCAGCAGCAACTTACCAGTACCGGGACAGCCCACCGGGGAGCTGTTTTTT
TRBJ1-1 TRBV5-1 NA NA CASSLFTAGDNEAFF TGCGCCAGCAGCTTGTTTACTGCAGGGGATAATGAAGCTTTCTTT
TRBJ1-4 TRBV7-6 NA TRBD1 CASSRGQGVVREKLFF TGTGCCAGCAGCCGGGGACAGGGGGTCGTTCGTGAAAAACTGTTTTTT
TRBJ2-2 TRBV10-1 NA NA CASSRGGASTGELFF TGCGCCAGCAGCAGAGGGGGGGCCTCGACGGGGGAGCTGTTTTTT
TRBJ1-3 TRBV6-5 few NA CASSTGTTTGNTIYF TGTGCCAGCAGTACCGGGACAACTACTGGAAACACCATATATTTT
TRBJ1-4 TRBV9 once NA CASSAGGAAWGLFF TGTGCCAGCAGCGCCGGGGGGGCGGCATGGGGACTGTTTTTT
TRBJ2-1 TRBV5-4 NA TRBD1 CASSLDRGVSYNEQFF TGTGCCAGCAGCCTGGACAGGGGAGTCTCCTACAATGAGCAGTTCTTC
TRBJ2-1 TRBV18 NA NA CASSPGGRSYNEQFF TGTGCCAGCTCACCGGGGGGAAGGTCCTACAATGAGCAGTTCTTC
TRBJ1-2 TRBV25-1 NA NA CASSVPGSGYTF TGTGCCAGCAGCGTTCCAGGGTCCGGCTACACCTTC
TRBJ2-1 TRBV11-3 NA TRBD1 CASSSRQGGGNEQFF TGTGCCAGCAGCTCCCGACAGGGGGGGGGCAATGAGCAGTTCTTC
TRBJ2-3 TRBV9 NA TRBD2 CASDFSGGARDTQYF TGTGCCAGTGACTTTAGCGGGGGGGCGAGAGATACGCAGTATTTT
TRBJ1-2 TRBV11-2 NA NA CASSLAARGSRGYTF TGTGCCAGCAGCTTAGCGGCCAGGGGAAGTCGCGGCTACACCTTC
TRBJ2-1 TRBV9 NA TRBD2 CASSGSSGGGYNEQFF TGTGCCAGCAGCGGTTCTAGCGGGGGGGGGTACAATGAGCAGTTCTTC
TRBJ2-6 TRBV29-1 NA NA CSVGGTSSGANVLTF TGCAGCGTTGGCGGGACCTCCTCTGGGGCCAACGTCCTGACTTTC
TRBJ1-1 TRBV19 NA TRBD1 CASSHTGVRTEAFF TGTGCCAGTAGTCACACAGGGGTTCGAACTGAAGCTTTCTTT
TRBJ2-3 TRBV18 NA NA CASALASTDTQYF TGTGCCAGCGCCCTCGCTAGCACAGATACACAGTATTTT